These 13 T cell receptor beta chains were sequenced from one sample in a study of T cells in localized non-small cell lung cancer. Here immunoSEQ multiplex PCR was the method, and the copy in TCRdb shows in-frame clones only, minus some. Among approximately 32,000 clones, about four fifths were seen once, and the ten largest hold around a sixth. Sequencing used peripheral blood, obtained before any cancer treatment. Every receptor here comes from an older male donor with stage III squamous cell lung carcinoma.

Only one count was recorded for this clone. The rearrangement uses TRBV30 and TRBJ1-2, with TRBD1 matching over 7 bases. Germline assignment: CDR1 GTSNPN and CDR2 SVGIG (reference sequence). The junction had 14 bases not matched to a gene; V was cut back by 6 bases and J by 1 base. The CDR3 spans 16 residues. The CDR3 nucleotides are TGTGCCTGCAACTCCGGGACAGCTTCATTTAACTATGGCTACACCTTC. This gives the protein CACNSGTASFNYGYTF.

The CDR3 nucleotides read TGTGCCAGCAGCTTCGCTTCCCCGACAGGTGGGGGCTACACCTTC. It yields the protein CASSFASPTGGGYTF. V gene TRBV5-4 combines with J gene TRBJ1-2; perhaps TRBD1 as D (6 bases). V was cut by 2 bases and J by 8 bases, with 19 bases left in between. CDR1 is SGHNT, CDR2 YYREEE, per germline (reference sequence). The CDR3 totals 15 residues. Looking up the rest from reference TRBV5-4 and TRBJ1-2 gives the full variable domain: ETGVTQSPTHLIKTRGQQVTLRCSSQSGHNTVSWYQQALGQGPQFIFQYYREEENGRGNFPPRFSGLQFPNYSSELNVNALELDDSALYLCASSFASPTGGGYTFGSGTRLTVV.

The V gene is TRBV5-1, the J gene TRBJ1-1, with D perhaps TRBD1 (6 bases). V lost 4 bases and J 1 base, leaving 8 bases between the germline ends. The CDR3 totals 13 residues. Germline V CDR1 and CDR2: SGHRS, YFSETQ. The CDR3 DNA is TGCGCCAGCAGCGAACAGGGGAACACTGAAGCTTTCTTT. It specifies CASSEQGNTEAFF. Combining the CDR3 with reference TRBV5-1 and TRBJ1-1 gives the whole variable domain KAGVTQTPRYLIKTRGQQVTLSCSPISGHRSVSWYQQTPGQGLQFLFEYFSETQRNKGNFPGRFSGRQFSNSRSEMNVSTLELGDSALYLCASSEQGNTEAFFGQGTRLTVV.

The rearrangement uses TRBV30 and TRBJ2-3, with D tentatively TRBD1 or TRBD2 (6 bases each). The CDR3 sequence is 13 residues long. With 4 bases removed from V and 4 bases from J, the gap between germline ends came to 12 bases. Germline CDR1 and CDR2: GTSNPN and SVGIG (reference sequence). For the CDR3, the DNA is TGTGCCTGGAACGGGGGCGGCTCAGATACGCAGTATTTT. Protein product: CAWNGGGSDTQYF. Full variable domain (remainder filled in from reference TRBV30 and TRBJ2-3): SQTIHQWPATLVQPVGSPLSLECTVEGTSNPNLYWYRQAAGRGLQLLFYSVGIGQISSEVPQNLSASRPQDRQFILSSKKLLLSDSGFYLCAWNGGGSDTQYFGPGTRLTVL.

V usage is TRBV7-2 and J usage is TRBJ1-1; D perhaps matches TRBD1 (5 bases). With 6 bases removed from V and 1 base from J, the gap between germline ends came to 9 bases. The CDR3 extends over 13 amino acids. The V gene's germline CDR1 is SGHTA and CDR2 FQGNSA. The CDR3 region has the DNA TGTGCCAGCAGTCCGGGGGGGAACACTGAAGCTTTCTTT. Translated, it gives CASSPGGNTEAFF.

The rearrangement links TRBV30 to TRBJ1-6, with D perhaps matching TRBD1 (6 bases). The CDR3 runs 16 residues. The V gene's germline CDR1 is GTSNPN and CDR2 SVGIG (reference sequence). V lost 0 bases and J 4 bases, leaving 13 bases between the germline ends. The CDR3 DNA follows: TGTGCCTGGAGTGTGGCCAGGGGAAAGTATAATTCACCCCTCCACTTT. It yields the protein CAWSVARGKYNSPLHF.

This clone was seen only once. The chain is built from TRBV5-4 and TRBJ2-1; 9 nucleotides agree with TRBD2. V dropped 0 bases and J dropped 9; count of bases not matched to a gene: 10. CDR1 is SGHNT and CDR2 is YYREEE in the germline V gene (reference sequence). The CDR3 loop spans 16 amino acids. The CDR3 DNA reads as TGTGCCAGCAGCTTGGGGGCGGGAGGGCCCATCGGTGAGCAGTTCTTC. Its protein product is CASSLGAGGPIGEQFF.

The DNA for the CDR3 is TGCGCCAGCAGACCGACAGGGATGCCTGAAGCTTTCTTT. Its protein is CASRPTGMPEAFF. The rearrangement uses TRBV5-1 and TRBJ1-1, with 7 bases fitting TRBD1. The germline CDR1 and CDR2 sequences are SGHRS and YFSETQ. The CDR3 covers 13 residues. Trimming cost V 5 bases and J 6 bases; bases outside gene matches: 7.

With respect to this clone: A junction boundary mismatches the germline segment, possibly from a read error. The gene calls are TRBV15 and TRBJ2-2; D is unclear. Germline assignment: CDR1 LNHNV and CDR2 YYDKDF (reference sequence). The CDR3 loop spans 13 amino acids. The CDR3 DNA sequence: TGTGCCACCAGCAGCCAGAACCCCGGGGAGCTGTTTTTT. Its translation: CATSSQNPGELFF.

The rearrangement links TRBV6-5 to TRBJ1-1; TRBD1 matches 8 bases. Germline values: CDR1 MNHEY, CDR2 SVGAGI. Unmatched junction bases numbered 2, after V lost 2 bases and J lost 6 bases. This CDR3 is 13 amino acids long. The CDR3 DNA sequence: TGTGCCAGCAGTTACCGGACAGGGTCTGAAGCTTTCTTT. It codes for CASSYRTGSEAFF.

This chain links TRBV5-1 with TRBJ2-5; D perhaps matches TRBD2 (6 bases). Trimming removed 0 bases at V and 2 bases at J, with 11 bases between. Germline V gene lookup returns CDR1 SGHRS and CDR2 YFSETQ. CDR3 length equals 15 residues. The CDR3 here is CASSLDPGSQETQYF. The DNA for the CDR3 is TGCGCCAGCAGCTTGGACCCCGGGAGTCAAGAGACCCAGTACTTC.

This clone was detected only a few times. The chain uses TRBV10-1 and TRBJ2-7; D is ambiguous. Germline V CDR1 and CDR2: WNHNN, SYGVQD (reference sequence). The CDR3 is 15 residues long. Trimming removed 0 bases at V and 5 bases at J, with 14 bases between. CDR3: CASSESKPILDEQYF. In nucleotides, the CDR3 is TGCGCCAGCAGTGAGTCGAAGCCTATCCTCGACGAGCAGTACTTC.

The V call is TRBV13, the J call TRBJ2-4; 9 bases fit TRBD1. The trim removed 3 bases at V and 7 bases at J, leaving 4 bases unmatched. CDR3 length: 14 residues. In germline, CDR1 is PRHDT, CDR2 FYEKMQ (reference sequence). CDR3 in amino acids: CASSFLGTGNIQYF. In nucleotides, the CDR3 is TGTGCCAGCAGCTTCCTGGGGACAGGGAACATTCAGTACTTC.